These T cell receptor beta chains were read from a single sample in a study of blood T cells in healthy people across ages. TCRdb processed the 5' RACE reads anew with MiXCR; each CDR3 protein has one entry. The sample shows more than 700,000 distinct CDR3 sequences, about 55% of them seen only once. The sequenced sample was blood. The source of these receptors is a man of 80 years or more in good health. Each CDR3 is given with its conserved first and last residue. Each record gives: J gene, V gene, D gene, clone size, CDR3 DNA, CDR3 protein. D genes are given only for firm matches. Size tells how often a clone was seen (once, few, many) or the class of an expanded clone, and some rows leave it out.

TRBJ1-1 | TRBV30 | . | once | TGTGCCTGGAGTGACGACCGGTTTGAAGCTTTCTTT | CAWSDDRFEAFF
TRBJ2-5 | TRBV7-9 | . | . | TGTGCCAGCAGCCCGGGACCATCATCGACCCAGTACTTC | CASSPGPSSTQYF
TRBJ2-7 | TRBV5-6 | TRBD2 | . | TGTGCCAGCAGCCGCCGACTAGCGGGCCTCGGCTACGAGCAGTACTTC | CASSRRLAGLGYEQYF
TRBJ1-2 | TRBV7-2 | . | few | TGTGCCAGCAGCTTAGTTGAGGGACCCTATGGCTACACCTTC | CASSLVEGPYGYTF
TRBJ1-2 | TRBV10-1 | . | few | TGCGCCAGCAGTGAGAGGGGGACGCCGCCTTATGGCTACACCTTC | CASSERGTPPYGYTF
TRBJ2-3 | TRBV6-6 | TRBD2 | . | TGTGCCAGCAGTTACTCCCGCGGTAGCGGGGGCACAGATACGCAGTATTTT | CASSYSRGSGGTDTQYF
TRBJ2-5 | TRBV7-9 | TRBD1 | . | TGTGCCAGCAGCTCTTACAGGGGGATCGGAGAGACCCAGTACTTC | CASSSYRGIGETQYF
TRBJ2-7 | TRBV5-1 | . | . | TGCGCCAGCAGCCCACAGGGTCCGGCGGACTACGAGCAGTACTTC | CASSPQGPADYEQYF
TRBJ2-5 | TRBV28 | TRBD1 | . | TGTGCCAGCAGTTTATGGGGGACAGGGAAAGAGACCCAGTACTTC | CASSLWGTGKETQYF
TRBJ2-1 | TRBV7-2 | TRBD2 | few | TGTGCCAGCAGCCCGGGGGGGGGAACGAAGGGATATGAGCAGTTCTTC | CASSPGGGTKGYEQFF
TRBJ2-2 | TRBV18 | TRBD2 | . | TGTGTCAGCTCGCTCACTAGCGGCGCGAACACCGGGGAGCTGTTTTTT | CVSSLTSGANTGELFF
TRBJ2-7 | TRBV12-5 | TRBD2 | . | TGTGCTAGTGGTTCGGGACTAGCCGGCTACGAGCAGTACTTC | CASGSGLAGYEQYF
TRBJ2-2 | TRBV29-1 | . | . | TGCAGCGTTGACATCGGTAACACCGGGGAGCTGTTTTTT | CSVDIGNTGELFF
TRBJ2-3 | TRBV29-1 | . | . | TGCAGCGTGGGGGCATCCGGAGATACGCAGTATTTT | CSVGASGDTQYF
TRBJ1-6 | TRBV20-1 | . | many | TGCAGTGCTTCTCAAAGTGGCCAGGGGTGGGGTTCACCCCTCCACTTT | CSASQSGQGWGSPLHF
TRBJ2-1 | TRBV24-1 | . | . | TGTGCCACCAGTGATCGGAGGCCCTACAATGAGCAGTTCTTC | CATSDRRPYNEQFF
TRBJ2-1 | TRBV11-2 | TRBD2 | . | TGTGCCAGCAGCTTAGGACCAGTGACTAGCGGCAATGAGCAGTTCTTC | CASSLGPVTSGNEQFF
TRBJ2-7 | TRBV2 | . | . | TGTGCCAGCAGCCCGGCACGAGTTTACGAGCAGTACTTC | CASSPARVYEQYF
TRBJ2-1 | TRBV9 | . | . | TGTGCCAGCAGCAAGGAAGGCAATGCCCACAATGAGCAGTTCTTC | CASSKEGNAHNEQFF
TRBJ2-5 | TRBV6-5 | . | . | TGTGCCAGCAGACAGACTAGTCGCGGGCAGTACTTC | CASRQTSRGQYF
TRBJ2-4 | TRBV27 | TRBD2 | . | TGTGCCGGCAGCCCCTTGCTAGCGGGAGCGATCTCGGGAGAGCAGTACTTC | CAGSPLLAGAISGEQYF
TRBJ2-7 | TRBV20-1 | . | . | TGCAGTGCTTTCGGGACCATTAAGGAGGGACAGCTGCAAGTTGAGCAGTACTTC | CSAFGTIKEGQLQVEQYF
TRBJ2-7 | TRBV4-1 | . | few | TGCGCCAGCAGCCAAGTCCTCGCCCGGGGGCAGCCCTACGAGCAGTACTTC | CASSQVLARGQPYEQYF
TRBJ2-7 | TRBV2 | . | . | TGTGCCAGCACCCGGGCGGGCGGGCCCTACGAGCAGTACTTC | CASTRAGGPYEQYF
TRBJ2-7 | TRBV7-6 | . | once | TGTGCCAGCAGCTTACAGGACTTATTAATCCCCAATGAGCAGTACTTC | CASSLQDLLIPNEQYF
TRBJ2-2 | TRBV29-1 | . | . | TGCAGCGTTGGAAGGAGGGACACCGGGGAGCTGTTTTTT | CSVGRRDTGELFF
TRBJ2-7 | TRBV5-5 | . | many | TGTGCCAGCAGCTTCGAACAGCACTTAGAGCAGTACTTC | CASSFEQHLEQYF
TRBJ1-2 | TRBV29-1 | TRBD1 | few | TGCAGCGTTGTACAGACAGGGACCCAAGGGGGCTACACCTTC | CSVVQTGTQGGYTF